This T cell receptor (beta chain) was retrieved from a study of OX40 agonist ivuxolimab in advanced cancers. Describing the broader study: Ivuxolimab was an agonistic, fully human IgG2 monoclonal antibody directed against OX40 (CD134), a costimulatory receptor. Intravenous ivuxolimab was administered to patients every 2 weeks at six dose levels: 0.01, 0.1, 0.3, 1.5, 3 and 10 mg/kg. Of the approximately 53 patients in dose escalation, approximately 20 had hepatocellular carcinoma, around 15 had melanoma, 9 had renal cell carcinoma and 9 had head and neck cancer. The dose-escalation cohort was 80% to 90% male with a mean age of approximately 60 years, ranging from roughly 20 to 80. Patients were allowed to have had prior anti-PD-1, anti-PD-L1 or anti-CTLA-4 therapy, and 30% to 40% of the dose-escalation patients had been treated with checkpoint inhibitors. Partial responses occurred in three dose-escalation patients: two with cutaneous melanoma and one with hepatocellular carcinoma. Peripheral TCRbeta sequencing aimed to test whether ivuxolimab altered TCR sequence diversity and caused clonal T-cell expansion. The paper describes the monotherapy dose-escalation part (N of about 54 patients) of the phase I trial of ivuxolimab. The research as a whole found: Low levels of normalized T-cell clonal expansion were also shown by some nonresponding patients. At doses of 0.1 to 3.0 mg/kg, clonal expansion of both CD4+ and CD8+ blood T cells was observed from baseline to week 6. After ivuxolimab, more expanded clones were found on average in CD8+ T cells than in CD4+ T cells. In the 0.1-3.0 mg/kg groups, partial responders had among the lowest normalized peripheral clonal expansion, particularly in CD8+ T cells. Antigen specificity was not determined for the clonally expanded peripheral T cells.

For this clone: Its antigen target is currently unknown. No qualities accompany the bases; no much larger clone lies one base away.

Genomic DNA was extracted from sorted cells for sequencing of the TCRbeta CDR3 region. The immunoSEQ Assay was used to sequence the TCRbeta CDR3 regions. Here the immuneACCESS table is served through TCRdb, limited to in-frame sequences with V and J called. Missing clones are a known gap in these copies; in checked studies unresolved V genes cover under half, and the rest lacks a known reason. The sample yields about 61,000 clones; 92% were counted once. Over 20% of the sample rests with the top ten. The CDR3 measures 14 amino acids from cysteine to phenylalanine. The CDR3 DNA has 42 bases and is translated from base 1. Taken from the germline V gene (reference sequence), the CDR1 and CDR2 loops are SGHKS and YYEKEE. Between the V and J ends, shortened by 4 bases and 4 bases respectively, the junction contains 12 bases. Patients with autoimmune disease history or receiving systemic immunosuppression were excluded from the trial. Peripheral blood for TCR sequencing was collected from all dose cohorts at baseline, on cycle 4 day 1, and on cycle 7 day 1. The samples were taken from a phase I, first-in-human, multicenter, open-label dose-escalation trial of ivuxolimab. Adults with locally advanced or metastatic head and neck squamous cell, hepatocellular, melanoma or renal cell carcinoma were enrolled in the trial. Before TCR sequencing, CD4+ T cells and CD8+ T cells from peripheral blood were sorted into separate populations.

This receptor was taken from an adult with an advanced solid tumor such as melanoma, head and neck, liver or kidney cancer. The sequence joins TRBV5-5 to TRBJ2-1, with the identity of the D gene unclear. Sample: CD4+ or CD8+ T cells sorted from blood, taken in a trial of the OX40 agonist ivuxolimab. The DNA sequence follows: TGTGCCAGCAGCCCGGCCGGACGGTACAATGAGCAGTTCTTC. It specifies CASSPAGRYNEQFF. The variable domain in full, with residues beyond the CDR3 obtained from the reference TRBV5-5 and TRBJ2-1 genes, is DAGVTQSPTHLIKTRGQQVTLRCSPISGHKSVSWYQQVLGQGPQFIFQYYEKEERGRGNFPDRFSARQFPNYSSELNVNALLLGDSALYLCASSPAGRYNEQFFGPGTRLTVL.